This T cell receptor (beta chain) derives from a study of blood T cell repertoires in COVID-19. The overall study: Acute-phase and convalescent COVID-19 samples originated in the United States, Italy and Spain. PBMCs, B-cell-depleted T cells, or T cells were the source of the cDNA or gDNA that made up the material.

Assay used: immunoSEQ multiplex PCR; TCRdb lists only in-frame clones, some missing. The sample lists 90,000 to 120,000 clones, more than 75% occurring once. This sequence was found in a human donor in a cohort sampled during active COVID-19. The sample was peripheral blood.

CDR3 amino acids: CASSSRGQAAFF. The CDR3 bases are TGTGCCAGCAGTTCCAGGGGGCAAGCGGCTTTCTTT. This chain joins TRBV11-2 and TRBJ1-1, with 8 bases identical to TRBD1. This CDR3 spans 12 amino acids. J was trimmed by 11 bases and V by 6 bases; bases with no gene match: 8. Germline CDR1 SGHAT, CDR2 FQNNGV.